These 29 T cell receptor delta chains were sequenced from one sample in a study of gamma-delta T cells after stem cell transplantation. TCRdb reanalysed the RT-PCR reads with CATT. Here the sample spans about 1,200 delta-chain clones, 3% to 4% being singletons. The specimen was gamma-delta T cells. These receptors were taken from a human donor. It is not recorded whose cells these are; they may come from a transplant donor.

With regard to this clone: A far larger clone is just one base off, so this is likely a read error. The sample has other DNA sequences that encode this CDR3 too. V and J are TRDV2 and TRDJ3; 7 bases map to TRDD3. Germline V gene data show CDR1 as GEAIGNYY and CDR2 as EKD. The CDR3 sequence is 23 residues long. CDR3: CACDTVRYAGGVTSSWDTRQMFF. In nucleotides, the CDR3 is TGTGCCTGTGACACGGTAAGGTACGCTGGGGGCGTTACCAGCTCCTGGGACACCCGACAAATGTTTTTC.

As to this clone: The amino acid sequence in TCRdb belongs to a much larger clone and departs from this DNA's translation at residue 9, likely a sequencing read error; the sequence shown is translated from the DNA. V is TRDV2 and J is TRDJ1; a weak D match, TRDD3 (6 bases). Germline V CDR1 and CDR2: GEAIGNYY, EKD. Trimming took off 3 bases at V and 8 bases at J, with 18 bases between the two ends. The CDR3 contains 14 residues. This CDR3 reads CACDPLRGEKKLIF. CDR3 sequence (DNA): TGTGCCTGTGACCCGTTACGGGGGGAGAAAAAACTCATCTTT.

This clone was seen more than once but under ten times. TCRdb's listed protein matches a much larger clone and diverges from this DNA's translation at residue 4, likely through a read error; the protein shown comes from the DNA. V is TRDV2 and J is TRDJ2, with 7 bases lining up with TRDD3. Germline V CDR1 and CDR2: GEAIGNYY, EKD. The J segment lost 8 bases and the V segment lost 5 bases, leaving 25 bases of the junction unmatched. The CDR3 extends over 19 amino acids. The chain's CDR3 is CACGSLQRTGASEGAQLFF. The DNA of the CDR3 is TGTGCCTGTGGTAGTCTCCAACGTACTGGGGCCTCCGAAGGGGCACAACTCTTCTTT.

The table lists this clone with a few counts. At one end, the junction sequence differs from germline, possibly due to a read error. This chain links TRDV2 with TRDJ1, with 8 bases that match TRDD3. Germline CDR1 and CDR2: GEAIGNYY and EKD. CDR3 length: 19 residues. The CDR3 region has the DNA TGTGCCTGTGACGCCGTGACTGGGGGCTGGGGCCAGTACACCGATAAACCCATCTTT. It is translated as CACDAVTGGWGQYTDKPIF.

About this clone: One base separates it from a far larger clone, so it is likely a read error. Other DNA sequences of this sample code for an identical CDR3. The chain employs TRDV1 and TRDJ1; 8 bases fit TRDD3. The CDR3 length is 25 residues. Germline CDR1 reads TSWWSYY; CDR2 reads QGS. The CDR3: CALGDPRVVDLLRRYWGPYTDKLIF. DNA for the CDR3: TGTGCTCTTGGGGACCCTAGAGTAGTCGACCTCCTACGTCGGTACTGGGGGCCCTACACCGATAAACTTATCTTT.

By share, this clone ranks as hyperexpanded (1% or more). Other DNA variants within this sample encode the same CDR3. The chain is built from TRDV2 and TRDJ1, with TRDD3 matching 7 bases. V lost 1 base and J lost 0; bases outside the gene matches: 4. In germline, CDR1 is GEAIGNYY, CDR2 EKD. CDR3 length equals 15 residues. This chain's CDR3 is CACDTLLGYTDKLIF. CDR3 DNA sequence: TGTGCCTGTGACACTTTACTGGGGTACACCGATAAACTCATCTTT.

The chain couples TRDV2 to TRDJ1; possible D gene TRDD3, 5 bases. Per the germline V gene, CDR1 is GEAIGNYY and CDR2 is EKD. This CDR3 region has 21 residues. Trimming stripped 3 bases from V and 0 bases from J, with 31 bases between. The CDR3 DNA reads TGTGCCTGTGACCGAGTCGGTCGGACTGAGGGGGTTTCCCAATACACCGATAAACTCATCTTT. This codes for CACDRVGRTEGVSQYTDKLIF.

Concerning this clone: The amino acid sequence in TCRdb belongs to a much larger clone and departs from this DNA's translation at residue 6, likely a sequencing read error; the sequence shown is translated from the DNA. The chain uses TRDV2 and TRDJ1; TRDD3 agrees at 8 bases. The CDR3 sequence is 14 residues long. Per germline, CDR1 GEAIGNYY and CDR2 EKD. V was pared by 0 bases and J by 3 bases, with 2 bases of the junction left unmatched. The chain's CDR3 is CACDTPGGPDKLIF. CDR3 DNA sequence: TGTGCCTGTGACACCCCTGGGGGACCCGATAAACTCATCTTT.

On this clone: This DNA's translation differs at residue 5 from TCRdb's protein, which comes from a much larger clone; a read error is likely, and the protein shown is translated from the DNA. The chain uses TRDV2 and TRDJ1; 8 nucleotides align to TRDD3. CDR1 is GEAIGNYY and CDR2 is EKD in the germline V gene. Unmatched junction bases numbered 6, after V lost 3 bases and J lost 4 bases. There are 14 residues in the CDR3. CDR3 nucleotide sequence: TGTGCCTGTGACCCCGTGGGATACGGCGATAAACTCATCTTT. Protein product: CACDPVGYGDKLIF.

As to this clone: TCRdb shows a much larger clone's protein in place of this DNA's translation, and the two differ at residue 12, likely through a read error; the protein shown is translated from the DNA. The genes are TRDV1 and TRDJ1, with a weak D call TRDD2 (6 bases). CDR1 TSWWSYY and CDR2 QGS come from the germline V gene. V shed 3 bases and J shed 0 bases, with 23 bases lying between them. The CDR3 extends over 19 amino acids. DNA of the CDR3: TGTGCTCTTGGGGAGCAAGCCTTCCAAAACTGGAGTTACACCGATAAACTCATCTTT. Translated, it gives CALGEQAFQNWSYTDKLIF.

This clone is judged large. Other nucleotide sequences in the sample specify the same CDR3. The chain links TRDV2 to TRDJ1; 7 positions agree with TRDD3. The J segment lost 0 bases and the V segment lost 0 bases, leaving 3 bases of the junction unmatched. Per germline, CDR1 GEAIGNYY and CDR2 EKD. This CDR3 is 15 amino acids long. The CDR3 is CACDTLGVNTDKLIF. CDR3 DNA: TGTGCCTGTGACACCCTGGGGGTTAACACCGATAAACTCATCTTT.

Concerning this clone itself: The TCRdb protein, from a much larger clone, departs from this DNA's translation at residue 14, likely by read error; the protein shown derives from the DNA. The CDR3 DNA follows: TGTGCCTGTGACAGAGTGGCTGGGGAAAGCTCCTGGGACAACCGACAGATGTTTTTC. It encodes CACDRVAGESSWDNRQMFF. The chain has TRDV2 and TRDJ3; perhaps TRDD3 as D (6 bases). CDR1 is GEAIGNYY, CDR2 EKD, per germline. This CDR3 has 19 amino acids.

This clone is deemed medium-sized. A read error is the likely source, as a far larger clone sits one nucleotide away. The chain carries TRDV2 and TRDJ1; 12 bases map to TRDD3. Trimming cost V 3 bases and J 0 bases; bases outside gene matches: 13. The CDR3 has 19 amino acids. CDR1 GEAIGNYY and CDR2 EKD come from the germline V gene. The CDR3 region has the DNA TGTGCCTGTGACGCAATATACCGTACTGGGGGATACCACACCGATAAACTCATCTTT. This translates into CACDAIYRTGGYHTDKLIF.

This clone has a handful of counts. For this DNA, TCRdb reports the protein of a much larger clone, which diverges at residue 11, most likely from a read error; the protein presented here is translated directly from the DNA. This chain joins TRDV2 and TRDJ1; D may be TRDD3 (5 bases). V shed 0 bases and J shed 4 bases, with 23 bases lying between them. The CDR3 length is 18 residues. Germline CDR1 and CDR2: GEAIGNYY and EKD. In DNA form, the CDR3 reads TGTGCCTGTGACACCGTACGTGGATGGGGCTTGGCGGACGATAAACTCATCTTT. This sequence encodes CACDTVRGWGLADDKLIF.

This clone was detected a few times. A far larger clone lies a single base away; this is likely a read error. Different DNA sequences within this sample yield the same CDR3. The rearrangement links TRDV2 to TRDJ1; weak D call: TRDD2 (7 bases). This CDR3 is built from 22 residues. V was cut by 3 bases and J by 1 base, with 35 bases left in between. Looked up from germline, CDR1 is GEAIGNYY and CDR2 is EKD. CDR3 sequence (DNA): TGTGCCTGTGACCCCCTTCCTGCGGTACTGGGCAAGGAGTCACAGCCCACCGATAAACTCATCTTT. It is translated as CACDPLPAVLGKESQPTDKLIF.

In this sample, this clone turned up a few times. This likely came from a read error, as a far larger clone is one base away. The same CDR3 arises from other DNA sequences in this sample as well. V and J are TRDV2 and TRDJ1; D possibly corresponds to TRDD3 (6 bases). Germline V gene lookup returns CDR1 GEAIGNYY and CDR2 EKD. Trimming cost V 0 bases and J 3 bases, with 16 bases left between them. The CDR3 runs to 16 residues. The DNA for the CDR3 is TGTGCCTGTGACACCGTCGGGGGAACAATCTCCGATAAACTCATCTTT. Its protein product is CACDTVGGTISDKLIF.

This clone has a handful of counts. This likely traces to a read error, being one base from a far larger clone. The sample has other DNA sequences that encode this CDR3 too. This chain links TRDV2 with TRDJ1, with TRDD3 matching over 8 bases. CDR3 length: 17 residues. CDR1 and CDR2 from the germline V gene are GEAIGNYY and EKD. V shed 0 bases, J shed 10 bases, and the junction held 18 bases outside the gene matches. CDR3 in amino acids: CACDTVGGGSPAGLLIF. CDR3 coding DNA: TGTGCCTGTGACACCGTCGGTGGGGGATCGCCTGCGGGGTTACTCATCTTT.

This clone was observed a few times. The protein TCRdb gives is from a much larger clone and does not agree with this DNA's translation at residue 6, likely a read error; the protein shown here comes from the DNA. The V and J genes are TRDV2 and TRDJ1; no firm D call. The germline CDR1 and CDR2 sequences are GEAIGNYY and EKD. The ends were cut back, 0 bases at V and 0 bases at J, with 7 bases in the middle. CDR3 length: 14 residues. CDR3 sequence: CACDTATYTDKLIF. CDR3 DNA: TGTGCCTGTGACACCGCGACGTACACCGATAAACTCATCTTT.

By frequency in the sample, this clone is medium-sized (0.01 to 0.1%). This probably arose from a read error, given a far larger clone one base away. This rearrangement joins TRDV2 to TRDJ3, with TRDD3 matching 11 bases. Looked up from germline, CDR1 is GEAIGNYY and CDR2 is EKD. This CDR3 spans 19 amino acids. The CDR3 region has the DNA TGTGCCTGTGGCACCGCTGGGGGATACCCGGACTGGGACACCCGACAGATGTTTTTC. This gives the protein CACGTAGGYPDWDTRQMFF.

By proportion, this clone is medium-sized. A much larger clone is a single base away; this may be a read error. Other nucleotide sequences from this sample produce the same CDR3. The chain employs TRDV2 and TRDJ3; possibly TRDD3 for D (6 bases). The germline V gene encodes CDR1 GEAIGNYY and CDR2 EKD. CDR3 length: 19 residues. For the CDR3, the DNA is TGTGCCTGTGACAGAGTGGCTGGGGAAAGCTCCTGGGACACCCGGCAGATGTTTTTC. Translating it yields CACDRVAGESSWDTRQMFF.

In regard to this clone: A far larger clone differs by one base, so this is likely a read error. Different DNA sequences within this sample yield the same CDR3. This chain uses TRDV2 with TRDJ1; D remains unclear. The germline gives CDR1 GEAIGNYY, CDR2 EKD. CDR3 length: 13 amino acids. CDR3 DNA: TGTGCCTGTGACACGTTCAACACCGATAAACTAATCTTT. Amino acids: CACDTFNTDKLIF.

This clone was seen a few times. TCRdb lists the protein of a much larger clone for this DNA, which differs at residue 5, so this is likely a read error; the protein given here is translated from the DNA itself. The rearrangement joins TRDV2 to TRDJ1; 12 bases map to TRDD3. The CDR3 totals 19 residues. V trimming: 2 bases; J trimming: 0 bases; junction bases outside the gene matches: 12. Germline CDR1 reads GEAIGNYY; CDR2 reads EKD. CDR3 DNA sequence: TGTGCCTGTGACATCCTAGAGGGTACTGGGGGATACAACACCGATAAACTCATCTTT. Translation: CACDILEGTGGYNTDKLIF.

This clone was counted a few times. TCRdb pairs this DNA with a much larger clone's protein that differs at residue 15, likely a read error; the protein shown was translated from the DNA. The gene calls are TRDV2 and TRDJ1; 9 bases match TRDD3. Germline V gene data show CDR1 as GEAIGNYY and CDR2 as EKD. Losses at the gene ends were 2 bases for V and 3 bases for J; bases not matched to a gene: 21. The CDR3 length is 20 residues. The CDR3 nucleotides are TGTGCCTGTGACAAACTGGATGAACTGGGGGACCGCACCCACGCCGATAAACTCATCTTT. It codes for CACDKLDELGDRTHADKLIF.

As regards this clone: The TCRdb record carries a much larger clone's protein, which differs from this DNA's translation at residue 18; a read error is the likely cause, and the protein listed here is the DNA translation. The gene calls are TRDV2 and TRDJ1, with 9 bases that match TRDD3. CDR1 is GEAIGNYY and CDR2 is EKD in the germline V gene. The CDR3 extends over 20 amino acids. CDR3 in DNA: TGTGCCTGTGACAAACTGGATGAACTGGGGGACCGCACCCACACCGATAAACCCATCTTT. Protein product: CACDKLDELGDRTHTDKPIF.

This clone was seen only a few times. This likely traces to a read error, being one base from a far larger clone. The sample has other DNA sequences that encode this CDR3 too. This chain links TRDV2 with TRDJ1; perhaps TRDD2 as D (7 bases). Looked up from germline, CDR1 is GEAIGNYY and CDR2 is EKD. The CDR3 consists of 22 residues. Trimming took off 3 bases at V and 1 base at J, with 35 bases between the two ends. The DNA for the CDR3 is TGTGCCTGTGACCCCCTTCCTGCGGTACTGGGTAAGGAGTCGCAGCCCACCGATAAACTCATCTTT. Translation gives CACDPLPAVLGKESQPTDKLIF.

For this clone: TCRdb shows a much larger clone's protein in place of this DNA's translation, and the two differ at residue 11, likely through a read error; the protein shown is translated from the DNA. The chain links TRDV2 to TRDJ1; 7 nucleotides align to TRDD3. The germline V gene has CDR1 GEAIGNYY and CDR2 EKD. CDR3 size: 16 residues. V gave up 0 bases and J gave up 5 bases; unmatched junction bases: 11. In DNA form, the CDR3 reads TGTGCCTGTGACACCGTTGGGGGAAATCATGGGGATAAACTCATCTTT. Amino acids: CACDTVGGNHGDKLIF.

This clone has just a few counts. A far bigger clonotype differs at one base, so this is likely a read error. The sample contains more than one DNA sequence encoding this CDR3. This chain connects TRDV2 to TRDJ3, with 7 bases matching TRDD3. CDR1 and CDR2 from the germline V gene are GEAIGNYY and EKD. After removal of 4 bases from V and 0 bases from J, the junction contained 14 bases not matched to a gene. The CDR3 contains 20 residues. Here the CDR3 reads CACDRIETGGSSWDTRQMFF. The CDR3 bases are TGTGCCTGTGATCGAATCGAAACCGGGGGATCCTCCTGGGACACCCGACAGATGTTTTTC.

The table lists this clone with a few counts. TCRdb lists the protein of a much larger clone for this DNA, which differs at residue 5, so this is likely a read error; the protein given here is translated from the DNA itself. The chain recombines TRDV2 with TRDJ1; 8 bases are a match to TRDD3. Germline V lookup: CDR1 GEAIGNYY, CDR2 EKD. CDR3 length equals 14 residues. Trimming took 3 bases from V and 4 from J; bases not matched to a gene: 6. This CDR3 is CACDAVGYGDKLIF. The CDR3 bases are TGTGCCTGTGACGCCGTGGGATACGGCGATAAACTCATCTTT.

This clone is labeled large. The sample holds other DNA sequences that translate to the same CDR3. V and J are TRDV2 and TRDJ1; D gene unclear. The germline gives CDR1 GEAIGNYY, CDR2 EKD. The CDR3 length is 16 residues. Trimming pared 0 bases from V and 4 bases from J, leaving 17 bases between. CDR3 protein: CACDTVEDRQYDKLIF. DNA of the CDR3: TGTGCCTGTGACACCGTGGAAGACAGGCAATACGATAAACTCATCTTT.